This TCR beta chain was identified in a study of blood T cell repertoires in COVID-19. In the study overall: Acute and convalescent COVID-19 specimens originated in the United States, Italy and Spain. Nucleic acid was either cDNA or gDNA, and it came from T cells, B-cell-depleted T cells, or PBMCs.

In the authors' workflow: Quantification of nucleated cells was approximated via reference gene primer amplification. Some clones are missing from TCRdb's copy, which holds only in-frame ones; the method was immunoSEQ multiplex PCR. V and J calls plus clone size are reproduced from that table; the DNA served to infer D and trimming. The sample holds about 55,000 clones, roughly 90% seen once. The V gene's germline CDR1 is SGHRS and CDR2 YFSETQ. Trimming removed 4 bases from V and 7 bases from J, with 12 bases in between. This CDR3 is 13 amino acids long. This sequence was found in a man between 60 and 75 years old with active COVID-19. The specimen sequenced was peripheral blood. The rearrangement uses TRBV5-1 and TRBJ1-5; tentative D call: TRBD1 (5 bases). For the CDR3, the DNA is TGCGCCAGCAGCGTCAGCGGGGCGCAGCCCCAGCATTTT. Translating it yields CASSVSGAQPQHF. The full variable domain, completed using reference TRBV5-1 and TRBJ1-5, is KAGVTQTPRYLIKTRGQQVTLSCSPISGHRSVSWYQQTPGQGLQFLFEYFSETQRNKGNFPGRFSGRQFSNSRSEMNVSTLELGDSALYLCASSVSGAQPQHFGDGTRLSIL.